The 30 T cell receptor beta chains in this list originate from one sample, sequenced in a study of T cell responses to AZD1222 COVID-19 vaccine. Only in-frame clones appear in the TCRdb table, and some are missing; sequencing was by immunoSEQ multiplex PCR. The sample lists about 130,000 clones, 88% occurring once. This specimen consisted of peripheral blood, obtained on day 0 of AZD1222 vaccination. These receptors were obtained from an adult in good health.

This clone has just a few counts. This rearrangement joins TRBV5-1 to TRBJ1-2; no firm D call. The V end was cut by 4 bases, the J end by 0 bases, with 16 bases between. CDR3 length: 16 residues. Germline V gene sequence: CDR1 SGHRS, CDR2 YFSETQ. CDR3 protein: CASSRITRLPNYGYTF. CDR3 nucleotide sequence: TGCGCCAGCAGCCGAATTACAAGGCTGCCTAACTATGGCTACACCTTC.

The rearrangement uses TRBV11-3 and TRBJ2-1; maybe TRBD2 (5 bases). The CDR3 loop spans 16 amino acids. Germline CDR1 reads SGHNT; CDR2 reads YENEEA. V lost 5 bases, J lost 15 bases, and 29 bases lay in between. This CDR3 reads CASSPCCVAGAAEGFF. CDR3 DNA: TGTGCCAGCAGCCCCTGTTGCGTGGCGGGCGCCGCCGAGGGGTTCTTC.

The rearrangement uses TRBV6-5 and TRBJ1-4, with unresolved D. The germline V and J ends were trimmed by 4 bases and 5 bases, with 17 bases remaining between them. The CDR3 is made up of 16 amino acids. Germline loops: CDR1 MNHEY, CDR2 SVGAGI. In DNA, the CDR3 is TGTGCCAGCAGTTCCCCTCCCGGGGTTAGGAATGAAAAACTGTTTTTT. Translation gives CASSSPPGVRNEKLFF.

The V and J genes are TRBV5-1 and TRBJ2-7; 13 positions match TRBD2. Germline CDR1 reads SGHRS; CDR2 reads YFSETQ. This CDR3 is 15 amino acids long. V trimming: 4 bases; J trimming: 5 bases; junction bases outside the gene matches: 6. CDR3 protein: CASSAGLAGADEQYF. The CDR3 nucleotides are TGCGCCAGCAGCGCAGGACTAGCGGGAGCGGACGAGCAGTACTTC.

The CDR3 loop is CASSQDPGANYGYTF. The CDR3 DNA reads TGTGCCAGCAGCCAAGACCCCGGAGCTAACTATGGCTACACCTTC. V usage is TRBV4-2 and J usage is TRBJ1-2, with D unclear. CDR3 length: 15 residues. V shed 0 bases and J shed 0 bases, with 8 bases lying between them. Germline loops: CDR1 LGHNA, CDR2 YNFKEQ.

The chain couples TRBV19 to TRBJ2-5; D is perhaps TRBD1 or TRBD2 (5 bases each). The V and J ends lost 9 bases and 0 bases respectively, with 14 bases between them. Germline-derived CDR1 and CDR2 are LNHDA and SQIVND (reference sequence). This CDR3 comprises 14 residues. CDR3 in DNA: TGTGCCAGCTCAGGGACCTCGTACCAAGAGACCCAGTACTTC. Translating it yields CASSGTSYQETQYF.

CDR3 sequence: CASSYQEGNTEAFF. CDR3 nucleotide sequence: TGTGCCAGCAGTTACCAGGAGGGGAACACTGAAGCTTTCTTT. The chain carries TRBV6-5 and TRBJ1-1; D is uncertain. Germline V gene lookup returns CDR1 MNHEY and CDR2 SVGAGI. This CDR3 is built from 14 residues. V lost 2 bases to trimming and J lost 1 base, with 8 bases between them.

J is TRBJ2-7 and V is TRBV5-1; 9 bases line up with TRBD2. Losses at the gene ends were 0 bases for V and 2 bases for J; bases not matched to a gene: 9. Germline V gene sequence: CDR1 SGHRS, CDR2 YFSETQ. The CDR3 totals 17 residues. This CDR3 is CASSLGLAGISPYEQYF. For the CDR3, the DNA is TGCGCCAGCAGCTTGGGGCTAGCGGGAATTTCCCCCTACGAGCAGTACTTC.

In this sample, this clone turned up a few times. The CDR3 spells CASSKLAGQLNSPLHF. CDR3 nucleotides: TGTGCCAGCTCAAAACTAGCGGGACAGCTTAATTCACCCCTCCACTTT. The genes are TRBV18 and TRBJ1-6; TRBD1 matches 7 bases. The CDR3 is made up of 16 amino acids. V was clipped by 5 bases and J by 6 bases; unmatched bases: 10. From germline, CDR1 is KGHSH and CDR2 LQKENI.

The V gene is TRBV3-1 (or the pseudogene TRBV3-2), the J gene TRBJ1-2; D not certain. Trimming stripped 0 bases from V and 5 bases from J, with 13 bases between. Germline CDR1 LGHDT, CDR2 YNNKEL (reference sequence). The CDR3 spans 15 residues. The CDR3 loop is CASSQDATEGYGYTF. CDR3 coding DNA: TGTGCCAGCAGCCAAGACGCGACGGAGGGTTATGGCTACACCTTC.

The V call is TRBV28, the J call TRBJ2-7; 9 nucleotides align to TRBD1. The CDR3 runs to 16 residues. V shed 2 bases and J 4 bases; nucleotides not matched to a gene: 9. In germline, CDR1 is MDHEN, CDR2 SYDVKM. The CDR3 spells CASSLALGQGAYEQYF. The CDR3 coding sequence is TGTGCCAGCAGTTTAGCCCTGGGACAGGGAGCTTACGAGCAGTACTTC.

The chain couples TRBV29-1 to TRBJ1-2; 12 nucleotides match TRBD1. The V gene's germline CDR1 is SQVTM and CDR2 ANQGSEA. This CDR3 has 16 residues. Trimming removed 6 bases from V and 3 bases from J; junction bases left unmatched: 11. In nucleotides, the CDR3 is TGCAGCGTGGAGAGGCCCGGGACAGGGGGCCACTATGGCTACACCTTC. This encodes CSVERPGTGGHYGYTF.

This clone was observed a single time. The CDR3 spells CASSFGWVSGNSNQPQHF. The CDR3 nucleotides read TGTGCCAGCAGCTTCGGGTGGGTGTCAGGGAATAGCAATCAGCCCCAGCATTTT. J is TRBJ1-5 and V is TRBV5-8; D perhaps matches TRBD1 (5 bases). CDR3 size: 18 residues. The germline V and J ends were trimmed by 2 bases and 0 bases, with 18 bases remaining between them. Germline CDR1 reads SGHTS; CDR2 reads YDEGEE.

The chain combines TRBV27 with TRBJ2-2; D is ambiguous. The CDR3 contains 15 residues. Germline V gene data show CDR1 as MNHEY and CDR2 as SMNVEV (reference sequence). Trimming took off 7 bases at V and 6 bases at J, with 18 bases between the two ends. The CDR3 spells CASTPILSGPGELFF. The CDR3 DNA follows: TGTGCCAGCACTCCGATATTGTCTGGCCCCGGGGAGCTGTTTTTT.

The chain links TRBV19 to TRBJ1-3; the D gene is possibly TRBD1 (5 bases). The ends were cut back, 8 bases at V and 0 bases at J, with 14 bases in the middle. CDR3 size: 15 residues. CDR1 and CDR2 from the germline V gene are LNHDA and SQIVND (reference sequence). The CDR3 DNA reads TGTGCCAGTGGCCCCCGGGACCTCTCTGGAAACACCATATATTTT. Encoded protein: CASGPRDLSGNTIYF.

This chain links TRBV9 with TRBJ2-3; D not certain. This CDR3 contains 16 residues. The V gene's germline CDR1 is SGDLS and CDR2 YYNGEE. The V and J ends lost 4 bases and 5 bases respectively, with 20 bases between them. The DNA of the CDR3 is TGTGCCAGCAGCCTAAGATACCCCGTCTTAGGAGATACGCAGTATTTT. Translating it yields CASSLRYPVLGDTQYF.

This clone was counted a single time. This chain uses TRBV7-9 with TRBJ1-1; D call uncertain. From germline, CDR1 is SEHNR and CDR2 FQNEAQ (reference sequence). Between the trimmed V and J ends, which lost 2 bases and 0 bases, there was a span of 10 bases. The CDR3 has 15 residues. CDR3 sequence (DNA): TGTGCCAGCAGCTTAAGTTCCCTTATGAACACTGAAGCTTTCTTT. Amino acid sequence: CASSLSSLMNTEAFF.

This rearrangement joins TRBV2 to TRBJ2-1; 11 nucleotides line up with TRBD2. This CDR3 spans 15 amino acids. CDR1 is SNHLY and CDR2 is FYNNEI in the germline V gene. V dropped 11 bases and J dropped 5; count of bases not matched to a gene: 11. In DNA form, the CDR3 reads TGTGCCGAAAACGGTCTAGCGGGGGGTAACAATGAGCAGTTCTTC. This codes for CAENGLAGGNNEQFF.

This rearrangement joins TRBV6-4 to TRBJ1-2, with D maybe TRBD1 (5 bases). V was shortened by 4 bases and J by 6 bases, with 12 bases between the two germline ends. The germline gives CDR1 MRHNA, CDR2 SNTAGT. The CDR3 contains 13 residues. CDR3 protein: CASSGSWGDGYTF. The CDR3 region has the DNA TGTGCCAGCAGTGGCTCTTGGGGCGATGGCTACACCTTC.

CDR3 sequence (DNA): TGTGCCACCAGTGATTTGCCCCGGGGGAGCACAGATACGCAGTATTTT. It translates to CATSDLPRGSTDTQYF. V gene TRBV24-1 combines with J gene TRBJ2-3, with D possibly matching TRBD2 (6 bases). The CDR3 contains 16 residues. V was cut by 0 bases and J by 0 bases, with 9 bases left in between. CDR1 is KGHDR and CDR2 is SFDVKD in the germline V gene.

The V call is TRBV28, the J call TRBJ1-3, with no clear D. Trimming stripped 2 bases from V and 6 bases from J, with 8 bases between. The CDR3 contains 13 residues. The germline V gene has CDR1 MDHEN and CDR2 SYDVKM. The CDR3 bases are TGTGCCAGCAGTTTAAACCCACCAAACACCATATATTTT. It codes for CASSLNPPNTIYF.

The rearrangement uses TRBV9 and TRBJ1-2, with 7 bases aligning to TRBD1. The CDR3 runs 12 residues. In germline, CDR1 is SGDLS, CDR2 YYNGEE. V was clipped by 5 bases and J by 7 bases; unmatched bases: 5. For the CDR3, the DNA is TGTGCCAGCAGTAGACAGGGAGGTGGCTACACCTTC. It translates to CASSRQGGGYTF. Using reference TRBV9 and TRBJ1-2 for the parts outside the CDR3, the full variable domain is DSGVTQTPKHLITATGQRVTLRCSPRSGDLSVYWYQQSLDQGLQFLIQYYNGEERAKGNILERFSAQQFPDLHSELNLSSLELGDSALYFCASSRQGGGYTFGSGTRLTVV.

The gene calls are TRBV2 and TRBJ2-6; 7 bases align to TRBD1. Germline lookup yields CDR1 SNHLY and CDR2 FYNNEI. This CDR3 contains 18 residues. The junction had 8 bases not matched to a gene; V was cut back by 3 bases and J by 0 bases. CDR3 sequence reads: CASSDRGQLSSGANVLTF. CDR3 sequence (DNA): TGTGCCAGCAGTGATAGGGGACAGCTAAGCTCTGGGGCCAACGTCCTGACTTTC.

V usage is TRBV6-2 or TRBV6-3 and J usage is TRBJ2-3, with D perhaps matching TRBD1 (6 bases). This CDR3 is 15 amino acids long. The V and J ends lost 5 bases and 0 bases respectively, with 12 bases between them. The germline V gene encodes CDR1 MNHEY and CDR2 SVGEGT. The CDR3 spells CASSRPGQSTDTQYF. The DNA for the CDR3 is TGTGCCAGCAGTCGCCCGGGACAAAGCACAGATACGCAGTATTTT.

The chain combines TRBV3-1 (or the pseudogene TRBV3-2) with TRBJ1-1; no clear D. Germline-derived CDR1 and CDR2 are LGHDT and YNNKEL (reference sequence). Trimming took 1 base from V and 4 from J, leaving 10 bases between them. The CDR3 spans 14 residues. DNA for the CDR3: TGTGCCAGCAGCCAAGCTGAGGGTAGCACTGAAGCTTTCTTT. It encodes CASSQAEGSTEAFF.

This CDR3 reads CSVGERWAGELFF. CDR3 in DNA: TGCAGCGTTGGGGAAAGGTGGGCCGGGGAGCTGTTTTTT. V usage is TRBV29-1 and J usage is TRBJ2-2; D remains ambiguous. Germline CDR1 reads SQVTM; CDR2 reads ANQGSEA. Trimming cost V 4 bases and J 6 bases, with 12 bases left between them. This CDR3 comprises 13 residues.

This chain joins TRBV5-4 and TRBJ1-4; a possible D gene is TRBD1 (6 bases). The CDR3 has 15 residues. V lost 2 bases and J 8 bases, leaving 16 bases between the germline ends. The germline gives CDR1 SGHNT, CDR2 YYREEE (reference sequence). CDR3 bases: TGTGCCAGCAGCTTAGGAGGGGGTAGAGACGAAAAACTGTTTTTT. This codes for CASSLGGGRDEKLFF.

The J gene is TRBJ2-2, the V gene TRBV5-1; no clear D gene. Trimming stripped 0 bases from V and 7 bases from J, with 10 bases between. The CDR3 consists of 14 residues. Per germline, CDR1 SGHRS and CDR2 YFSETQ. CDR3 protein: CASSLVGMGGELFF. Written as DNA, the CDR3 is TGCGCCAGCAGCTTGGTGGGAATGGGCGGGGAGCTGTTTTTT.

The J gene is TRBJ2-1, the V gene TRBV5-1; the D call may be TRBD1 or TRBD2 (6 bases each). Germline CDR1 and CDR2: SGHRS and YFSETQ. The CDR3 consists of 14 residues. Trimming shortened V by 4 bases and J by 8 bases, and 16 bases separated the two germline ends. CDR3 protein: CASSPREGGHEQFF. The CDR3 region has the DNA TGCGCCAGCAGCCCTCGTGAGGGGGGCCATGAGCAGTTCTTC.

This rearrangement joins TRBV5-4 to TRBJ2-7; 7 positions match TRBD2. Germline V gene lookup returns CDR1 SGHNT and CDR2 YYREEE (reference sequence). The V and J ends lost 4 bases and 2 bases, in that order; junction bases with no gene match: 9. The CDR3 extends over 15 amino acids. The CDR3 sequence: CASSPSTGGPYEQYF. As DNA, the CDR3 is TGTGCCAGCAGCCCCTCAACGGGGGGTCCCTACGAGCAGTACTTC.